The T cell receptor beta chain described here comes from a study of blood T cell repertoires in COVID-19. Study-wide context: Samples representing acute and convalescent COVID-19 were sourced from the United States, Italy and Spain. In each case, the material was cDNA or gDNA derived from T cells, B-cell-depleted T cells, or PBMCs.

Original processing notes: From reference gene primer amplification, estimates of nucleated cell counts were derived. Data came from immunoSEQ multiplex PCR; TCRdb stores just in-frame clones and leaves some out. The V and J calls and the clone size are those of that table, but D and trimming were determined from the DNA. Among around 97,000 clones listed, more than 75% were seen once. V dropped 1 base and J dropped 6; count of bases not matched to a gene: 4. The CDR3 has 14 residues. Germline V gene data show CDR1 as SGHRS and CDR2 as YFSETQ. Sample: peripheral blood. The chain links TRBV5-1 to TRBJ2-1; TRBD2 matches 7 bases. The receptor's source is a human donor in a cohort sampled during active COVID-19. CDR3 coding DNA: TGCGCCAGCAGCTTGCAAGCGGGATTCAATGAGCAGTTCTTC. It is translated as CASSLQAGFNEQFF.